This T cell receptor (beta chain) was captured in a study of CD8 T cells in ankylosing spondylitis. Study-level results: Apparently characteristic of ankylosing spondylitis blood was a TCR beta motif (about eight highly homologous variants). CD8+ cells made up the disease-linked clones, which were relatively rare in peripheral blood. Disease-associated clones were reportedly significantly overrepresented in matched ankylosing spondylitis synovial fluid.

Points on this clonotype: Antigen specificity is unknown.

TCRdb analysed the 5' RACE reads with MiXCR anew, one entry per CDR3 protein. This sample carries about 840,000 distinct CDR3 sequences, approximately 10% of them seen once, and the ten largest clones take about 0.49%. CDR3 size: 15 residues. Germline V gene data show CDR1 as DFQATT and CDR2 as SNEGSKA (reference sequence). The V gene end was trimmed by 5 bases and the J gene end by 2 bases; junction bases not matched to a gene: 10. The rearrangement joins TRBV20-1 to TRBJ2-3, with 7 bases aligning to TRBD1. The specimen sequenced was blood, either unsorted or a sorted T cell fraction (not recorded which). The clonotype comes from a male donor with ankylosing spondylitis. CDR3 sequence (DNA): TGCAGTGCTCTACCCGGGACAGCGTCCACAGATACGCAGTATTTT. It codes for CSALPGTASTDTQYF.